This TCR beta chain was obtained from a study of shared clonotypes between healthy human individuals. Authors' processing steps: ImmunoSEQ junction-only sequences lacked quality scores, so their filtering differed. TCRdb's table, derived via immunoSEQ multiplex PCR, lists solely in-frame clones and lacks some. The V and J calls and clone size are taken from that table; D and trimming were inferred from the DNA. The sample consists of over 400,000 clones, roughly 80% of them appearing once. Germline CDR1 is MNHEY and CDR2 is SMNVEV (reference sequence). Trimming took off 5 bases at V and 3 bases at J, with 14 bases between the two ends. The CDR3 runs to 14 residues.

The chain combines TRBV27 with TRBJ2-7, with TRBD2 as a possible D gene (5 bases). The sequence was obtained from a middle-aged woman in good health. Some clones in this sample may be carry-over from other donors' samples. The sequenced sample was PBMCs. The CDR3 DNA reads TGTGCCAGCAGTCCCCATAGAACTAGCTACGAGCAGTACTTC. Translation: CASSPHRTSYEQYF.